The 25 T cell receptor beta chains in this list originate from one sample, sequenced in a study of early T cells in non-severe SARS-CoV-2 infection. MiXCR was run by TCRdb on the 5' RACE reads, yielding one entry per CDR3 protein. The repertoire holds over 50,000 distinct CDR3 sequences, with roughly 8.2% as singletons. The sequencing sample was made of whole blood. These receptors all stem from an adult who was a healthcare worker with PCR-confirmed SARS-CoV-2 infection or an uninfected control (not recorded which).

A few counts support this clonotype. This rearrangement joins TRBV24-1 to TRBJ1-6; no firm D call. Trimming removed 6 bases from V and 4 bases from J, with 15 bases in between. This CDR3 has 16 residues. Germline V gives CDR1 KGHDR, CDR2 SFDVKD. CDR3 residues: CATSYDREAYNSPLHF. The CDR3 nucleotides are TGTGCCACCAGTTATGACCGAGAGGCATATAATTCACCCCTCCACTTT.

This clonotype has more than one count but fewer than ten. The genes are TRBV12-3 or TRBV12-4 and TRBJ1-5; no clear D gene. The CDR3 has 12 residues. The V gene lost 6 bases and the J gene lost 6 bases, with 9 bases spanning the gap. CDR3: CASSRAGQPQHF. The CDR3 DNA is TGTGCCAGCAGCCGGGCAGGTCAGCCCCAGCATTTT.

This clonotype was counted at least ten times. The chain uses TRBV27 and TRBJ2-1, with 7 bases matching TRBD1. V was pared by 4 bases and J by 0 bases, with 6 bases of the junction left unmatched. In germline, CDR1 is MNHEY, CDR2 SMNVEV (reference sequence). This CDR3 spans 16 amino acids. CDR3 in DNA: TGTGCCAGCAGTTCCTACAGGGGCGGCTCCTACAATGAGCAGTTCTTC. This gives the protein CASSSYRGGSYNEQFF.

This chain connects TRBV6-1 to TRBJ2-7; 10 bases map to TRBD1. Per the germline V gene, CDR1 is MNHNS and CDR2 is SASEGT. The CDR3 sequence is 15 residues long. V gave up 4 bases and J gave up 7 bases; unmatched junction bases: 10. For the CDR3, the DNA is TGTGCCAGCAGTGCTCCGGGACAGGGGACCGTAGAGCAGTACTTC. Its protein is CASSAPGQGTVEQYF.

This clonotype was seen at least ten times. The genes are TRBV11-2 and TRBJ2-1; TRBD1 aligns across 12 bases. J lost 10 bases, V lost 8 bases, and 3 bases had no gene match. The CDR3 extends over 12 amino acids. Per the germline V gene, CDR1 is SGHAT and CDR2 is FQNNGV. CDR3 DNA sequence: TGTGCCAGCGGGACAGGGGGCAGGGAGCAGTTCTTC. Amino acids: CASGTGGREQFF.

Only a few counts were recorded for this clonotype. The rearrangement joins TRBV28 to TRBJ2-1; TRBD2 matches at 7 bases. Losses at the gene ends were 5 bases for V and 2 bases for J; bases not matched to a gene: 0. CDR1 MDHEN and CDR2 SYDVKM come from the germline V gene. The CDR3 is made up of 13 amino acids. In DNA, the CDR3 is TGTGCCAGCAGTAGCGGGACCTACAATGAGCAGTTCTTC. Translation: CASSSGTYNEQFF.

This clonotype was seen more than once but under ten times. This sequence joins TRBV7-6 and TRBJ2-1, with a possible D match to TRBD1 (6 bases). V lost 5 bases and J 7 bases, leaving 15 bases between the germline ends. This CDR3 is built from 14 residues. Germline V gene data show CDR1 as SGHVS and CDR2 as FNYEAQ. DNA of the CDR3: TGTGCCAGCAGCCCCCCTAAAGGGGGAAATGAGCAGTTCTTC. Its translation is CASSPPKGGNEQFF. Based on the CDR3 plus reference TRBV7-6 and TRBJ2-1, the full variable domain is GAGVSQSPRYKVTKRGQDVALRCDPISGHVSLYWYRQALGQGPEFLTYFNYEAQQDKSGLPNDRFSAERPEGSISTLTIQRTEQRDSAMYRCASSPPKGGNEQFFGPGTRLTVL.

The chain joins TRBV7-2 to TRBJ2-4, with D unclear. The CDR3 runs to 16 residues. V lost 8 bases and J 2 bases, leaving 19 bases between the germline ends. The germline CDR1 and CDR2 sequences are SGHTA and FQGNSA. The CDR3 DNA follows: TGTGCCAGCTCCAGACTGATCATTACGACCAAAAACATTCAGTACTTC. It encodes CASSRLIITTKNIQYF.

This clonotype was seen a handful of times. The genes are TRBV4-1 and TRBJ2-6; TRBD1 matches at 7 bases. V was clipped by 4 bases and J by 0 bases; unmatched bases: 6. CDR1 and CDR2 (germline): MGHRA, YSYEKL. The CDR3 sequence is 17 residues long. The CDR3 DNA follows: TGCGCCAGCAGCCCAGATGACAGGGCCTCTGGGGCCAACGTCCTGACTTTC. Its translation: CASSPDDRASGANVLTF.

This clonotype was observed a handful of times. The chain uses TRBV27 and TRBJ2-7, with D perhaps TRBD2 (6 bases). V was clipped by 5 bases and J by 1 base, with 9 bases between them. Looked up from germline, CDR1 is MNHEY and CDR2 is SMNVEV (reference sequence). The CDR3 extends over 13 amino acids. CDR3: CASSNSGSYEQYF. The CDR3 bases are TGTGCCAGCAGTAATAGCGGATCCTACGAGCAGTACTTC.

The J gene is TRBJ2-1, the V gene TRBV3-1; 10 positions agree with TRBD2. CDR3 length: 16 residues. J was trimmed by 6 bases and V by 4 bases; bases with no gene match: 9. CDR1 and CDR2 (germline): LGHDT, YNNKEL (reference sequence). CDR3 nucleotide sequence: TGTGCCAGCAGCCCACCCCTAGCGGGGGCCACCAATGAGCAGTTCTTC. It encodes CASSPPLAGATNEQFF.

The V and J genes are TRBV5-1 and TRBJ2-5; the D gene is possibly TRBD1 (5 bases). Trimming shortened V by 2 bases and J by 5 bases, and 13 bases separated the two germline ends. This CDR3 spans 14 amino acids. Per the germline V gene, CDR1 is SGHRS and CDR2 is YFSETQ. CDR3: CASSFGAIEETQYF. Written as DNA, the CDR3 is TGCGCCAGCAGCTTTGGGGCCATCGAGGAGACCCAGTACTTC.

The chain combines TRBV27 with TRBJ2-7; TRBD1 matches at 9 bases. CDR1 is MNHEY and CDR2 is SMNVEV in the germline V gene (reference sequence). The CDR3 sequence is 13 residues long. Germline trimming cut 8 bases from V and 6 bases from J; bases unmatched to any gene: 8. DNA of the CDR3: TGTGCCAGCTACCGGGACAGGGCCGGCGAGCAGTACTTC. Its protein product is CASYRDRAGEQYF.

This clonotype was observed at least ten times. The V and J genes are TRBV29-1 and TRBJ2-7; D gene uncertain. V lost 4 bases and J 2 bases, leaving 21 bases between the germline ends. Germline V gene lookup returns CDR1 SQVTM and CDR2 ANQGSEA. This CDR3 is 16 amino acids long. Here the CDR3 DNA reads TGCAGCGTTGGGGGTCTTGGTTTGAGCTCGCCCTACGAGCAGTACTTC. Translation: CSVGGLGLSSPYEQYF.

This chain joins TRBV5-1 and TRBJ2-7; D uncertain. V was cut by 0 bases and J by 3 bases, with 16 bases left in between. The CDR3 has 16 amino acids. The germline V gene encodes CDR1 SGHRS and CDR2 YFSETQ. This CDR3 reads CASSLDQGIRSYEQYF. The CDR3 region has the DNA TGCGCCAGCAGCTTGGACCAAGGGATTCGAAGCTACGAGCAGTACTTC.

The CDR3 DNA sequence: TGTGCCAGCAGCTCAAGGACAGTTTTATCTGAAGCTTTCTTT. Encoded protein: CASSSRTVLSEAFF. This chain uses TRBV11-2 with TRBJ1-1, with D perhaps TRBD1 (6 bases). The V gene lost 4 bases and the J gene lost 6 bases, with 15 bases spanning the gap. The CDR3 has 14 residues. The V gene's germline CDR1 is SGHAT and CDR2 FQNNGV.

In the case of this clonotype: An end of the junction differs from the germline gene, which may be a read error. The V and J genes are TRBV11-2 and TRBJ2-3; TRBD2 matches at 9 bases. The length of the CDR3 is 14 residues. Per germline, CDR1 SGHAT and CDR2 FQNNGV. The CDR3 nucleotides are TGTACCAGCAGCTTAGCGGGAGTATCCGATACGCAGTATTTT. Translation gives CTSSLAGVSDTQYF.

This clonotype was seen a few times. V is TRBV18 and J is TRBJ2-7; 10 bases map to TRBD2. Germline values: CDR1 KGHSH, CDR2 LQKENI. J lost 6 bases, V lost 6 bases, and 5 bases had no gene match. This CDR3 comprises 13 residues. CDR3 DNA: TGTGCCAGCTCCGTAGCGGGAGGCCGCGAGCAGTACTTC. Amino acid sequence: CASSVAGGREQYF.

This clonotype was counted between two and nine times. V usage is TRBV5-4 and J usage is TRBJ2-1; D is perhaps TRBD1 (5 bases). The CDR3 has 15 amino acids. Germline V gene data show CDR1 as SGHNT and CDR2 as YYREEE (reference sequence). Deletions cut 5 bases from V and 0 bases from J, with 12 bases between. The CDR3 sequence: CASSTGQNSYNEQFF. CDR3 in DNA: TGTGCCAGCAGTACCGGACAAAACTCCTACAATGAGCAGTTCTTC.

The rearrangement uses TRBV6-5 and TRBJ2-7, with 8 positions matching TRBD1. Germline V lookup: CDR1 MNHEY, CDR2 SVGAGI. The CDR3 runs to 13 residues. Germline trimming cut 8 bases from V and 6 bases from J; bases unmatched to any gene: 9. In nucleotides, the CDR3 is TGTGCCAGCTTAAGACAGGGGACGCGCGAGCAGTACTTC. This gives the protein CASLRQGTREQYF.

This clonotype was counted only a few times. CDR3 amino acids: CASSTYARTTGELFF. CDR3 nucleotide sequence: TGTGCCAGCAGCACCTACGCCAGGACAACCGGGGAGCTGTTTTTT. The J gene is TRBJ2-2, the V gene TRBV11-2; maybe TRBD1 (5 bases). Per the germline V gene, CDR1 is SGHAT and CDR2 is FQNNGV. V lost 5 bases and J 5 bases, leaving 15 bases between the germline ends. This CDR3 has 15 residues. Drawing the rest from reference TRBV11-2 and TRBJ2-2, the complete variable domain is EAGVAQSPRYKIIEKRQSVAFWCNPISGHATLYWYQQILGQGPKLLIQFQNNGVVDDSQLPKDRFSAERLKGVDSTLKIQPAKLEDSAVYLCASSTYARTTGELFFGEGSRLTVL.

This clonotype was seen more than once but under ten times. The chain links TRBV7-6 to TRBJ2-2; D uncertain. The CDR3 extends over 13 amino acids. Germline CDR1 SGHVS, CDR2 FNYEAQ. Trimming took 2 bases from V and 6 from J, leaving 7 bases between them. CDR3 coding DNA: TGTGCCAGCAGCTTACTAACGTCCGGGGAGCTGTTTTTT. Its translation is CASSLLTSGELFF.

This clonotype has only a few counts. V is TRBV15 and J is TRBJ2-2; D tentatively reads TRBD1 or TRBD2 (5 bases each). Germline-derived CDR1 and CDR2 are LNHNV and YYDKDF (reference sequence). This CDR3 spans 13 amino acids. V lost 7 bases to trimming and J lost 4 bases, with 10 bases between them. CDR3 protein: CATKGPGTGELFF. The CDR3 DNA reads TGTGCCACCAAGGGACCAGGCACCGGGGAGCTGTTTTTT. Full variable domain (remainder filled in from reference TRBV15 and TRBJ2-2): DAMVIQNPRYQVTQFGKPVTLSCSQTLNHNVMYWYQQKSSQAPKLLFHYYDKDFNNEADTPDNFQSRRPNTSFCFLDIRSPGLGDTAMYLCATKGPGTGELFFGEGSRLTVL.

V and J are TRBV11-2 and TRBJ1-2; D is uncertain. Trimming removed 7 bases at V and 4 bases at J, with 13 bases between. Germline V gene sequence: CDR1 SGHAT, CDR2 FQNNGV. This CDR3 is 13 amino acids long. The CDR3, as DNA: TGTGCCAGCACCCAGGACTCTTTCTATGGCTACACCTTC. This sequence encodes CASTQDSFYGYTF.

The CDR3 sequence is CASSPRAGGPSTDTQYF. The CDR3 coding sequence is TGTGCCAGCAGCCCGAGAGCGGGGGGGCCCAGCACAGATACGCAGTATTTT. The chain has TRBV7-2 and TRBJ2-3, with 10 nucleotides matching TRBD2. Losses at the gene ends were 5 bases for V and 0 bases for J; bases not matched to a gene: 8. CDR1 and CDR2 (germline): SGHTA, FQGNSA. The CDR3 is made up of 17 amino acids.